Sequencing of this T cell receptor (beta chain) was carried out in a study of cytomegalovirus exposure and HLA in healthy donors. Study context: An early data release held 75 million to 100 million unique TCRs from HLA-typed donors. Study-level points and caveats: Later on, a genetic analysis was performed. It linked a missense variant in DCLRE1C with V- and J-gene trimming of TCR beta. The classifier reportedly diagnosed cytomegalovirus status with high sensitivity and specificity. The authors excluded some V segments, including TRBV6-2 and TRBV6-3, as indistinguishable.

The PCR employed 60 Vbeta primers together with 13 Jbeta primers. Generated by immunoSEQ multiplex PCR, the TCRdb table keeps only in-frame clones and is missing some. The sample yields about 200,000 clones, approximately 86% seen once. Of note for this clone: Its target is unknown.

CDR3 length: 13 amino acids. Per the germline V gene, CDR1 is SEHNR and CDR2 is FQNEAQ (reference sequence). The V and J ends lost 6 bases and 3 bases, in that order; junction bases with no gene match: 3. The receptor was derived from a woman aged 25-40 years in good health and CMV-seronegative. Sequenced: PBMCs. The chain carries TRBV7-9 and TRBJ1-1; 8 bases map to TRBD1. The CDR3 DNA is TGTGCCAGCAGTCAGGGGGCGGACACTGAAGCTTTCTTT. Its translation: CASSQGADTEAFF.